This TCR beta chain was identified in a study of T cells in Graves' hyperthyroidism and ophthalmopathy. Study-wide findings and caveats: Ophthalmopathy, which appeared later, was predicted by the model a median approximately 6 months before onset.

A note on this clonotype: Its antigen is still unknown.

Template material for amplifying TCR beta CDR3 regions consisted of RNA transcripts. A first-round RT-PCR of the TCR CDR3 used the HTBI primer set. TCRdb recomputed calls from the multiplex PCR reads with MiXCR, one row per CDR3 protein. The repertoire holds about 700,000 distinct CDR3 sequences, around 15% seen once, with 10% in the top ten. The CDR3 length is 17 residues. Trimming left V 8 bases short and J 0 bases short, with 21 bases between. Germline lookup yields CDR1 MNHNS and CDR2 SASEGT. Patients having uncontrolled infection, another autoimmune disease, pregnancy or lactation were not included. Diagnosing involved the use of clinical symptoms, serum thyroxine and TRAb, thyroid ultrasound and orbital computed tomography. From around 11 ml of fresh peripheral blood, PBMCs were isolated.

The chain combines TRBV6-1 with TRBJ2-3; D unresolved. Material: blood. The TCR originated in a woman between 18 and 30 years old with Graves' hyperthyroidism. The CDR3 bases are TGTGCCAGCGCGGAACCAAAAGGCGACCTGAGCACAGATACGCAGTATTTT. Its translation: CASAEPKGDLSTDTQYF.